A selection of T cell receptor beta chains follows, all from one sample in a study of control samples from healthy donors and cancer patients. Some clones are missing from TCRdb's copy, which holds only in-frame ones; the method was immunoSEQ multiplex PCR. The table has 150,000 to 200,000 clones, about 87% seen once; the top ten hold more than 10%. Sequenced: blood. The receptor set was obtained from a man aged 30 to 39 in good health. The CDR3 runs from the conserved cysteine through the conserved F or W. The order of the fields is J gene, D gene, V gene, clone size, CDR3 protein, CDR3 DNA. D genes are given only for firm matches. A row's size may be missing; if present it is once, few, many or a size class.

J gene: TRBJ1-4; D gene: .; V gene: TRBV9; clone size: .; CDR3 protein: CASSSLRTEGLFF; CDR3 DNA: TGTGCCAGCAGCTCACTTCGGACAGAGGGACTGTTTTTT
J gene: TRBJ2-5; D gene: .; V gene: TRBV6-6; clone size: few; CDR3 protein: CASWTPLQETQYF; CDR3 DNA: TGTGCCAGTTGGACTCCTTTACAAGAGACCCAGTACTTC
J gene: TRBJ1-4; D gene: .; V gene: TRBV6-5; clone size: .; CDR3 protein: CATRALEFEKLFF; CDR3 DNA: TGTGCCACCCGGGCTTTGGAATTCGAAAAACTGTTTTTT
J gene: TRBJ1-2; D gene: .; V gene: TRBV5-1; clone size: once; CDR3 protein: CASSPVRELQGFYGYTF; CDR3 DNA: TGCGCCAGCAGCCCAGTAAGAGAACTTCAGGGGTTTTATGGCTACACCTTC
J gene: TRBJ1-1; D gene: .; V gene: TRBV27; clone size: .; CDR3 protein: CASHPAENTEAFF; CDR3 DNA: TGTGCCAGCCACCCAGCAGAGAACACTGAAGCTTTCTTT
J gene: TRBJ2-7; D gene: .; V gene: TRBV6-5; clone size: .; CDR3 protein: CASSYSPEESSEQYF; CDR3 DNA: TGTGCCAGCAGTTACTCCCCAGAAGAATCCAGCGAGCAGTACTTC
J gene: TRBJ2-3; D gene: .; V gene: TRBV4-3; clone size: .; CDR3 protein: CASSQEAYGGRTDTQYF; CDR3 DNA: TGCGCCAGCAGCCAAGAAGCGTATGGGGGGCGCACAGATACGCAGTATTTT
J gene: TRBJ2-3; D gene: .; V gene: TRBV5-1; clone size: .; CDR3 protein: CASSSGRINTDTQYF; CDR3 DNA: TGCGCCAGCAGCTCAGGACGGATCAACACAGATACGCAGTATTTT
J gene: TRBJ1-1; D gene: TRBD1; V gene: TRBV7-9; clone size: .; CDR3 protein: CASSPAVRTGFSNTEAFF; CDR3 DNA: TGTGCCAGCAGCCCGGCAGTCAGGACAGGGTTCTCCAACACTGAAGCTTTCTTT
J gene: TRBJ1-3; D gene: .; V gene: TRBV27; clone size: few; CDR3 protein: CASSLGHGSSGNTIYF; CDR3 DNA: TGTGCCAGCAGCCTAGGACATGGGTCCTCTGGAAACACCATATATTTT
J gene: TRBJ2-7; D gene: TRBD1; V gene: TRBV7-3; clone size: .; CDR3 protein: CASSFTGADEQYF; CDR3 DNA: TGTGCCAGCAGCTTTACAGGGGCCGACGAGCAGTACTTC
J gene: TRBJ2-1; D gene: TRBD1; V gene: TRBV5-4; clone size: few; CDR3 protein: CASSWYSGTGFNEQFF; CDR3 DNA: TGTGCCAGCAGCTGGTATTCCGGGACAGGGTTTAATGAGCAGTTCTTC
J gene: TRBJ1-4; D gene: .; V gene: TRBV19; clone size: .; CDR3 protein: CASTAVGRATNEKLFF; CDR3 DNA: TGTGCCAGTACAGCAGTAGGAAGGGCAACTAATGAAAAACTGTTTTTT
J gene: TRBJ1-5; D gene: .; V gene: TRBV28; clone size: .; CDR3 protein: CASRTASNQPQHF; CDR3 DNA: TGTGCCAGCCGGACAGCTAGCAATCAGCCCCAGCATTTT
J gene: TRBJ2-7; D gene: .; V gene: TRBV29-1; clone size: .; CDR3 protein: CSVVVGWGSSSYEQYF; CDR3 DNA: TGCAGCGTTGTAGTCGGGTGGGGCAGCAGCTCCTACGAGCAGTACTTC
J gene: TRBJ1-2; D gene: TRBD1; V gene: TRBV7-2; clone size: .; CDR3 protein: CASSPRQGGFWDGYTF; CDR3 DNA: TGTGCCAGCAGCCCTCGACAGGGGGGATTCTGGGATGGCTACACCTTC
J gene: TRBJ1-2; D gene: .; V gene: TRBV19; clone size: .; CDR3 protein: CASTSGPGGYTF; CDR3 DNA: TGTGCCAGTACGTCAGGGCCAGGCGGCTACACCTTC
J gene: TRBJ2-7; D gene: .; V gene: TRBV18; clone size: .; CDR3 protein: CASSPQGGREQYF; CDR3 DNA: TGTGCCAGCTCACCCCAGGGGGGGAGGGAGCAGTACTTC
J gene: TRBJ1-2; D gene: .; V gene: TRBV7-8; clone size: .; CDR3 protein: CASSLRDPLSPWYGYTF; CDR3 DNA: TGTGCCAGCAGCTTACGGGACCCGCTCTCTCCTTGGTATGGCTACACCTTC
J gene: TRBJ2-2; D gene: TRBD1; V gene: TRBV9; clone size: .; CDR3 protein: CASKPTGGVSTGELFF; CDR3 DNA: TGTGCCAGCAAACCTACAGGGGGCGTTAGCACCGGGGAGCTGTTTTTT
J gene: TRBJ1-2; D gene: TRBD1; V gene: TRBV5-1; clone size: .; CDR3 protein: CASSSGGNGYTF; CDR3 DNA: TGCGCCAGCAGCTCAGGGGGTAATGGCTACACCTTC
J gene: TRBJ2-2; D gene: .; V gene: TRBV21-1; clone size: .; CDR3 protein: CANVAGGGAGELFF; CDR3 DNA: TGTGCCAACGTAGCGGGAGGGGGGGCCGGGGAGCTGTTTTTT
J gene: TRBJ1-5; D gene: .; V gene: TRBV27; clone size: .; CDR3 protein: CASSTELGQPQHF; CDR3 DNA: TGTGCCAGCAGTACCGAACTGGGCCAGCCCCAGCATTTT
J gene: TRBJ1-2; D gene: .; V gene: TRBV10-2; clone size: .; CDR3 protein: CASSPGPNYGYTF; CDR3 DNA: TGCGCCAGCAGCCCGGGGCCTAACTATGGCTACACCTTC
J gene: TRBJ1-3; D gene: .; V gene: TRBV13; clone size: few; CDR3 protein: CASGIGNTIYF; CDR3 DNA: TGTGCCAGCGGCATCGGAAACACCATATATTTT
J gene: TRBJ2-7; D gene: .; V gene: TRBV5-1; clone size: .; CDR3 protein: CASSLALGLSYEQYF; CDR3 DNA: TGCGCCAGCAGCTTGGCTCTAGGACTTTCCTACGAGCAGTACTTC
J gene: TRBJ2-5; D gene: .; V gene: TRBV6-4; clone size: .; CDR3 protein: CASVFTGVYQETQYF; CDR3 DNA: TGTGCCAGCGTCTTTACGGGAGTCTACCAAGAGACCCAGTACTTC
J gene: TRBJ1-5; D gene: .; V gene: TRBV18; clone size: .; CDR3 protein: CASSSASSNQPQHF; CDR3 DNA: TGTGCCAGCTCCAGTGCGTCTAGCAATCAGCCCCAGCATTTT
J gene: TRBJ2-2; D gene: .; V gene: TRBV11-1; clone size: .; CDR3 protein: CANSSTGHTTGELFF; CDR3 DNA: TGTGCCAACAGCTCGACGGGGCATACCACCGGGGAGCTGTTTTTT
J gene: TRBJ1-1; D gene: .; V gene: TRBV28; clone size: .; CDR3 protein: CASREVRGKNTEAFF; CDR3 DNA: TGTGCCAGCCGGGAGGTTCGGGGGAAGAACACTGAAGCTTTCTTT
J gene: TRBJ1-1; D gene: .; V gene: TRBV18; clone size: .; CDR3 protein: CASSPRADAEAFF; CDR3 DNA: TGTGCCAGCTCACCTCGGGCCGACGCTGAAGCTTTCTTT
J gene: TRBJ2-7; D gene: TRBD1; V gene: TRBV5-1; clone size: .; CDR3 protein: CASSLAPSGTGGREQYF; CDR3 DNA: TGCGCCAGCAGCTTGGCCCCGTCCGGGACAGGGGGCCGGGAGCAGTACTTC
J gene: TRBJ2-1; D gene: .; V gene: TRBV3-1/TRBV3-2; clone size: .; CDR3 protein: CASSQVQGTYNEQFF; CDR3 DNA: TGTGCCAGCAGCCAAGTCCAGGGAACCTACAATGAGCAGTTCTTC
J gene: TRBJ1-5; D gene: .; V gene: TRBV20-1; clone size: .; CDR3 protein: CSASGQTYQPQHF; CDR3 DNA: TGCAGTGCTAGTGGTCAGACATATCAGCCCCAGCATTTT
J gene: TRBJ2-7; D gene: .; V gene: TRBV27; clone size: .; CDR3 protein: CASTANPWDEQYF; CDR3 DNA: TGTGCCAGCACCGCGAACCCTTGGGACGAGCAGTACTTC
J gene: TRBJ2-1; D gene: .; V gene: TRBV10-2; clone size: .; CDR3 protein: CASSEVGMRSYNEQFF; CDR3 DNA: TGCGCCAGCAGTGAGGTGGGCATGAGATCCTACAATGAGCAGTTCTTC